Below are 26 T cell receptor beta chains sequenced from a single sample in a study of blood T cells in healthy people across ages. Using a J-beta primer mix together with a sample-barcoded 5' primer, a second PCR was run for roughly 6 to 12 cycles. TCRdb reprocessed the 5' RACE reads with MiXCR, giving one entry per CDR3 protein. This table has 800,000 to 950,000 distinct CDR3 sequences, around 46% appearing once. The material sequenced was blood. The receptors derive from a man aged 25 to 45 in good health.

This clonotype was detected only a few times. The chain couples TRBV6-2 or TRBV6-3 to TRBJ2-7; D might be TRBD2 (7 bases). This CDR3 comprises 14 residues. With 6 bases removed from V and 2 bases from J, the gap between germline ends came to 14 bases. The germline V gene encodes CDR1 MNHEY and CDR2 SVGEGT. As DNA, the CDR3 is TGTGCCAGCAGGCCCCCCGGGGGGCCCTACGAGCAGTACTTC. Its protein product is CASRPPGGPYEQYF.

The chain links TRBV10-3 to TRBJ2-7; D may be TRBD1 (5 bases). This CDR3 spans 13 amino acids. Trimming removed 3 bases at V and 3 bases at J, with 9 bases between. Per the germline V gene, CDR1 is ENHRY and CDR2 is SYGVKD. CDR3 amino acids: CAISEKQVYEQYF. The CDR3 DNA is TGTGCCATCAGTGAAAAACAGGTCTACGAGCAGTACTTC.

This rearrangement joins TRBV27 to TRBJ2-3, with 11 positions matching TRBD2. CDR3 length: 18 residues. V was pared by 2 bases and J by 0 bases, with 7 bases of the junction left unmatched. Germline CDR1 reads MNHEY; CDR2 reads SMNVEV (reference sequence). Here the CDR3 DNA reads TGTGCCAGCAGTTTAAAACTAGCGGGGGCCATTAGCACAGATACGCAGTATTTT. Translation gives CASSLKLAGAISTDTQYF.

J is TRBJ2-7 and V is TRBV6-1, with TRBD1 identical over 9 bases. This CDR3 contains 17 residues. V lost 4 bases and J lost 2; bases outside the gene matches: 12. Per the germline V gene, CDR1 is MNHNS and CDR2 is SASEGT. CDR3 sequence: CASSGQGGSSLTYEQYF. For the CDR3, the DNA is TGTGCCAGCAGTGGACAGGGGGGGAGTTCCCTAACCTACGAGCAGTACTTC.

This clonotype was detected a few times. The rearrangement links TRBV12-3 or TRBV12-4 to TRBJ1-1; D ambiguous. The CDR3 is 14 amino acids. V was pared by 3 bases and J by 0 bases, with 8 bases between. Here the CDR3 DNA reads TGTGCCAGCAGTTTTGGGGAGATGAACACTGAAGCTTTCTTT. This codes for CASSFGEMNTEAFF.

The chain is built from TRBV19 and TRBJ2-4; TRBD1 matches 9 bases. The J call may be faulty, since TRBJ2-7 better matches the DNA end. Germline V gene lookup returns CDR1 LNHDA and CDR2 SQIVND (reference sequence). The CDR3 spans 15 residues. The CDR3 spells CASSLTTGGIDEQYF. Written as DNA, the CDR3 is TGTGCCAGTAGTCTTACCACAGGGGGCATAGACGAGCAGTACTTC.

The chain has TRBV12-3 or TRBV12-4 and TRBJ2-3; D ambiguous. This CDR3 has 12 residues. V was cut by 6 bases and J by 6 bases, with 10 bases left in between. CDR3 bases: TGTGCCAGCAGCCACCACGGGGATACGCAGTATTTT. Protein product: CASSHHGDTQYF.

CDR3 sequence (DNA): TGTGCCAGCAGTTTACGAGATTCCAGGGTAGGGGGGAATGAGCAGTTCTTC. Encoded protein: CASSLRDSRVGGNEQFF. This sequence joins TRBV28 and TRBJ2-1, with D perhaps assigned TRBD1 or TRBD2 (6 bases each). Trimming stripped 2 bases from V and 7 bases from J, with 21 bases between. The germline V gene encodes CDR1 MDHEN and CDR2 SYDVKM. The CDR3 runs 17 residues.

This chain joins TRBV3-1 and TRBJ2-7; D may correspond to TRBD1 or TRBD2 (5 bases each). The J call may be in error: the DNA end matches TRBJ2-4 better. There are 14 residues in the CDR3. Germline V gene data show CDR1 as LGHDT and CDR2 as YNNKEL (reference sequence). CDR3 in amino acids: CASSRRGAGNIQYF. DNA for the CDR3: TGTGCCAGCAGCCGACGAGGGGCTGGGAACATTCAGTACTTC.

V gene TRBV29-1 combines with J gene TRBJ1-1, with D possibly being TRBD1 (6 bases). Germline V CDR1 and CDR2: SQVTM, ANQGSEA. The V end was cut by 7 bases, the J end by 0 bases, with 9 bases between. The CDR3 is 12 amino acids. CDR3 DNA sequence: TGCAGCGCTCAGGGGTTGAACACTGAAGCTTTCTTT. Translating it yields CSAQGLNTEAFF.

V is TRBV27 and J is TRBJ1-1; D might be TRBD1 (6 bases). The CDR3 spans 14 residues. Per germline, CDR1 MNHEY and CDR2 SMNVEV (reference sequence). V shed 7 bases and J shed 0 bases, with 12 bases lying between them. The CDR3: CASTRRGLNTEAFF. The CDR3, as DNA: TGTGCCAGCACCAGAAGGGGGTTGAACACTGAAGCTTTCTTT.

The genes are TRBV4-3 and TRBJ1-6; tentative D call: TRBD1 (5 bases). The CDR3 is 20 amino acids. Trimming left V 0 bases short and J 0 bases short, with 18 bases between. CDR1 LGHNA and CDR2 YSLEER come from the germline V gene. CDR3 bases: TGCGCCAGCAGCCAAGAGTTAAGACAGACTCTCAGCTCCTATAATTCACCCCTCCACTTT. Amino acid sequence: CASSQELRQTLSSYNSPLHF.

This clonotype showed up just a few times. The chain employs TRBV20-1 and TRBJ1-5, with D uncertain. Germline V gene sequence: CDR1 DFQATT, CDR2 SNEGSKA (reference sequence). V shed 6 bases and J shed 0 bases, with 9 bases lying between them. The CDR3 runs to 13 residues. CDR3 amino acids: CSADDNSNQPQHF. Here the CDR3 DNA reads TGCAGTGCCGACGACAATAGCAATCAGCCCCAGCATTTT.

The table lists this clonotype with a few counts. The chain carries TRBV9 and TRBJ2-3; D not certain. Germline CDR1 and CDR2: SGDLS and YYNGEE. V was pared by 3 bases and J by 1 base, with 12 bases between. The CDR3 is made up of 15 amino acids. This CDR3 reads CASSAGSHRTDTQYF. The CDR3, as DNA: TGTGCCAGCAGCGCCGGTTCTCATCGCACAGATACGCAGTATTTT. Drawing the rest from reference TRBV9 and TRBJ2-3, the complete variable domain is DSGVTQTPKHLITATGQRVTLRCSPRSGDLSVYWYQQSLDQGLQFLIQYYNGEERAKGNILERFSAQQFPDLHSELNLSSLELGDSALYFCASSAGSHRTDTQYFGPGTRLTVL.

This clonotype was counted a few times. Since a much larger clone is just one base distant, this may be a read error. This chain joins TRBV20-1 and TRBJ2-5; D gene uncertain. The CDR3 has 13 amino acids. V gave up 6 bases and J gave up 5 bases, with 16 bases separating them. Germline V lookup: CDR1 DFQATT, CDR2 SNEGSKA (reference sequence). CDR3 in DNA: TGCAGTGCCCAGAGAACGGGCAGGGAGACCCAGTACTTC. This gives the protein CSAQRTGRETQYF.

This chain links TRBV12-3 or TRBV12-4 with TRBJ2-3; 10 bases are a match to TRBD2. V dropped 5 bases and J dropped 8; count of bases not matched to a gene: 7. This CDR3 is 14 amino acids long. CDR3 in amino acids: CASSPQRGGVTQYF. The CDR3 DNA is TGTGCCAGCAGTCCCCAGCGGGGGGGCGTTACGCAGTATTTT.

The chain carries TRBV27 and TRBJ2-4; possible D gene TRBD1, 6 bases. This CDR3 has 16 amino acids. CDR1 is MNHEY, CDR2 SMNVEV, per germline (reference sequence). V was cut by 6 bases and J by 3 bases, with 18 bases left in between. The CDR3 nucleotides are TGTGCCAGCAGCAAACGACAGGACCTCAACAAAAACATTCAGTACTTC. Its translation is CASSKRQDLNKNIQYF.

The chain combines TRBV14 with TRBJ2-3; 8 bases are a match to TRBD1. This CDR3 has 16 residues. Germline lookup yields CDR1 SGHDN and CDR2 FVKESK. Losses at the gene ends were 4 bases for V and 2 bases for J; bases not matched to a gene: 8. The DNA for the CDR3 is TGTGCCAGCAGCCCCTACCCGGGACAGGCCACAGATACGCAGTATTTT. This codes for CASSPYPGQATDTQYF.

This chain joins TRBV27 and TRBJ2-7; D remains ambiguous. Trimming stripped 2 bases from V and 0 bases from J, with 11 bases between. Germline CDR1 reads MNHEY; CDR2 reads SMNVEV (reference sequence). The CDR3 extends over 15 amino acids. The CDR3 DNA reads TGTGCCAGCAGTTTAATCCCCCGGAGCTCCTACGAGCAGTACTTC. This codes for CASSLIPRSSYEQYF.

This sequence joins TRBV10-2 and TRBJ2-1; maybe TRBD2 (5 bases). There are 13 residues in the CDR3. V was pared by 9 bases and J by 2 bases, with 11 bases between. Germline CDR1 WSHSY, CDR2 SAAADI. The CDR3 protein is CASESGAYNEQFF. The CDR3 DNA is TGCGCCAGTGAGAGCGGAGCCTACAATGAGCAGTTCTTC.

As to this clonotype: A read error may be the cause here, since a much bigger clone is one base away. The chain uses TRBV7-9 and TRBJ2-5; D is unresolved. Looked up from germline, CDR1 is SEHNR and CDR2 is FQNEAQ (reference sequence). The CDR3 has 16 amino acids. Trimming removed 0 bases at V and 11 bases at J, with 22 bases between. The CDR3 protein is CASSLAPSGVNHEQYF. The CDR3 nucleotides read TGTGCCAGCAGCTTAGCGCCCTCCGGTGTAAACCATGAGCAGTACTTC. Supplemented by reference TRBV7-9 and TRBJ2-5, the full variable domain reads DTGVSQNPRHKITKRGQNVTFRCDPISEHNRLYWYRQTLGQGPEFLTYFQNEAQLEKSRLLSDRFSAERPKGSFSTLEIQRTEQGDSAMYLCASSLAPSGVNHEQYFGPGTRLLVL.

Of note for this clonotype: Since a much larger clone is just one base distant, this may be a read error. The V gene is TRBV28, the J gene TRBJ2-5, with 8 bases fitting TRBD1. The J call is in doubt because the DNA end fits TRBJ2-7 better. This CDR3 is 11 amino acids long. Per germline, CDR1 MDHEN and CDR2 SYDVKM. The CDR3 DNA is TGTGCCAGCAACGGACAGGGCGAGCAGTACTTC. It codes for CASNGQGEQYF.

About this clonotype itself: An end of the junction does not agree with germline; a read error may underlie this. This sequence joins TRBV25-1 and TRBJ1-2, with D unresolved. Per germline, CDR1 MGHDK and CDR2 SYGVNS. The CDR3 has 14 amino acids. CDR3 DNA sequence: TGTGCCAGCAGTGAAGGGCCGGACTCCTATGGCCACACCTTC. Translating it yields CASSEGPDSYGHTF.

This clonotype has just a few counts. This chain links TRBV6-2 or TRBV6-3 with TRBJ2-4; perhaps D is TRBD1 or TRBD2 (5 bases each). This CDR3 contains 16 residues. V was shortened by 2 bases and J by 3 bases, with 14 bases between the two germline ends. Germline CDR1 and CDR2: MNHEY and SVGEGT. The CDR3 loop reads CASSYDRDGVKNIQYF. CDR3 nucleotide sequence: TGTGCCAGCAGTTACGACCGGGACGGAGTCAAAAACATTCAGTACTTC.

This rearrangement joins TRBV6-2 or TRBV6-3 to TRBJ1-6; possibly TRBD1 for D (5 bases). The V and J ends lost 5 bases and 7 bases respectively, with 9 bases between them. Germline V gene sequence: CDR1 MNHEY, CDR2 SVGEGT. This CDR3 has 13 amino acids. The CDR3, as DNA: TGTGCCAGCAGTCCGCGACAGAATTCACCCCTCCACTTT. This codes for CASSPRQNSPLHF.

The chain combines TRBV20-1 with TRBJ2-7; 7 bases map to TRBD1. CDR3 size: 13 residues. Germline loops: CDR1 DFQATT, CDR2 SNEGSKA (reference sequence). The CDR3 DNA reads TGCAGCGTCCGGGACAGCAACTCCTACGAGCAGTACTTC. Its translation is CSVRDSNSYEQYF.